The entry below gives a single T cell receptor beta chain sequence along with its context. After removal of 5 bases from V and 2 bases from J, the junction contained 9 bases not matched to a gene. The CDR3 length is 16 residues. Germline V gene sequence: CDR1 SGHAT, CDR2 FQNNGV. Amplification used 60 Vbeta primers and 13 Jbeta primers. TCRdb's table, derived via immunoSEQ multiplex PCR, lists solely in-frame clones and lacks some. The sample consists of about 120,000 clones, around 77% of them appearing once. The sample originates from a study of cytomegalovirus exposure and HLA in healthy donors. Sequences were obtained from PBMCs. The gene calls are TRBV11-2 and TRBJ1-3, with 7 bases identical to TRBD1. The clonotype originates from a man between 18 and 29 years old in good health and CMV-seropositive. CDR3 residues: CASSLGTEWPGNTIYF. The CDR3 DNA reads TGTGCCAGCAGCCTTGGGACAGAATGGCCTGGAAACACCATATATTTT.